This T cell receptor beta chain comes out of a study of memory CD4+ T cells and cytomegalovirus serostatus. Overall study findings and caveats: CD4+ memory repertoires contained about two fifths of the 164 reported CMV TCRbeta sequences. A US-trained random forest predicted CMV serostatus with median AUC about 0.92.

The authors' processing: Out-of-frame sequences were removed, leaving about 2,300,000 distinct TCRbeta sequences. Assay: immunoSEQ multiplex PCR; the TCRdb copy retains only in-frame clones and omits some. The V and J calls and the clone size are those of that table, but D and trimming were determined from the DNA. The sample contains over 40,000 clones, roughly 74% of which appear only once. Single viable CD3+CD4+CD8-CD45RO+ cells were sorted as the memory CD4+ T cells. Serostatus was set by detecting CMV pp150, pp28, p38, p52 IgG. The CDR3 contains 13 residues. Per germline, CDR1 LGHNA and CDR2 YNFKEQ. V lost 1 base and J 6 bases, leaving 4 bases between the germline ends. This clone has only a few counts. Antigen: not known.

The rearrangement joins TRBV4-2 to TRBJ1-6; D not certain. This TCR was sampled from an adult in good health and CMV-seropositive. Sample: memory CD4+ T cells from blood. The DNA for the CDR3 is TGTGCCAGCAGCCAAGTCCGTAATTCACCCCTCCACTTT. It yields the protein CASSQVRNSPLHF.